Sequencing of this TCR beta chain was carried out in a study of read filtering for tumor transcriptome and immune sequencing (TCRdb year 2020). Study-level background: The cohort consisted of 17 to 20 male and more than 11 female patients, with a mean age of roughly 70 years and an age range of about 40 to 85. TCR-region mapped reads per sample ranged from about 3.5 to 10.27 million with IR-seq versus only roughly 75 to 1273 with RNA-seq. One of the main goals was to work out a read-filtering strategy for immune repertoire data, in particular whether clonotypes backed by only a single read should be removed. By revised international staging, roughly eight patients were R-ISS I, fewer than 20 were R-ISS II and over five were R-ISS III. After DNase treatment, whole-transcriptome libraries were prepared with the TruSeq RNA Access Library Prep Kit. Using the same bone marrow samples, the study compared TCR repertoires obtained by targeted immune repertoire sequencing with those obtained by bulk whole-transcriptome sequencing. Study-wide conclusions, independent of this receptor: The sorted CD138-negative fraction was not purified T cells but a mixed bone marrow immune population. Compared with RNA-seq, IR-seq captured clonotypes at much greater depth and more reliably, and a smaller IR-seq throughput was enough to identify most of the shared clonotypes. Single-read clonotypes made up 80% to 90% of clonotypes but only roughly 3.5% of total reads in IR-seq, compared with just under 75% of clonotypes and 44.6% of reads in RNA-seq. Removing single-read clonotypes increased the correlation between IR-seq and RNA-seq shared clonotype proportions.

Every patient had bone marrow sampled at the time of active disease. Ficoll-Hypaque density gradient centrifugation was used to isolate the bone marrow mononuclear cells. CD138-negative cells were obtained by negative selection after labeling with CD138 magnetic microbeads on a MACS separator, removing myeloma plasma cells. The purity of the isolated cells was checked by flow cytometry with CD138 antibodies on an Attune NxT. TRIzol reagent was used to extract total RNA, and a NanoDrop spectrophotometer was used to quantify the extracted RNA. For each patient, the CD138-negative bone marrow sample underwent paired RNA-seq and IR-seq. The sample holds many counts of this clonotype. It lacks a known antigen. Base qualities are not at hand, and no much larger clone is one base apart. TCR libraries were constructed from approximately 0.4 ug RNA using the Immunoverse kit, and molecular barcoded adaptors covering alpha/delta and beta/gamma chains were employed. TCR library preparation was performed with the same RNA that was used for transcriptome sequencing. Sequencing of TCR libraries was carried out on an Illumina HiSeq 4000 with 2 x 150 cycles. The study's processing was this. With MiXCR, TCR reads were aligned to human V, D, J and C references and assembled into CDR3 clonotypes, with quality filtering and error correction included. The tcR package in R was used to analyze clonotype counts and gene usage diversity. For inspection of raw mapping reads, RNA-seq reads were mapped by STAR aligner version 2.5.3a onto GRCh37 of the human genome. To test how sequencing depth affected the clonotypes detected, IR-seq fastq files were randomly downsampled with Seqtk 1.3. TCRdb's own reprocessing of the public reads used fastp at Q25 and MiXCR and kept productive beta chains. Rows are unified per CDR3 protein, each entry keeping the most common DNA and genes. The V and J calls follow TCRdb's processing rather than the paper's. This sample is represented by about 9,100 distinct CDR3 sequences; 16% of them were singletons. 25% to 30% of the sample is taken by the ten largest.

The germline V gene gives CDR1 as MNHNS and CDR2 as SASEGT. The cysteine opens and the phenylalanine closes a CDR3 of 16 amino acids. Only CDR3 DNA remains: 48 bases, in frame from the first base. Relative to germline, V is missing 4 bases and J is missing 7 bases, with 11 bases of the junction outside any gene match. What was sequenced was a population of CD138-negative cells sorted from bone marrow. Interpreted using the paper, the cell subset or site label stands for: bone marrow mononuclear cells depleted of CD138+ plasma/myeloma cells by negative magnetic selection. Rearrangement joined TRBV6-1 to TRBJ1-5; 9 junctional bases match TRBD1. The sequence came from a donor aged 40 or over with multiple myeloma. The CDR3 has the sequence CASSAGTGYKWQPQHF. The DNA sequence is as follows: TGTGCCAGCAGTGCCGGGACAGGGTATAAGTGGCAGCCCCAGCATTTT.